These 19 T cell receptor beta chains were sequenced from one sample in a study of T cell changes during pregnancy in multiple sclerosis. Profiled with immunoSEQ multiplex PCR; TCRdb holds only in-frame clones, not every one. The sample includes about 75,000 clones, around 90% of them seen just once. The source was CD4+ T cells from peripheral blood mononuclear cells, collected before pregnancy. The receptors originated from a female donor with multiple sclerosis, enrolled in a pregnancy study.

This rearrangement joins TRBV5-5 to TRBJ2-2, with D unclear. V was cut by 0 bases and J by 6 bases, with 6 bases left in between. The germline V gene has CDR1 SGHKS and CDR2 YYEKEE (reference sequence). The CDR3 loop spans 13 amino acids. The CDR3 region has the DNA TGTGCCAGCAGCTTGGTCCCAGCCGGGGAGCTGTTTTTT. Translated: CASSLVPAGELFF.

The CDR3 DNA reads as TGTGCCAGTAGTATAGGACAGAACTCCTACAATGAGCAGTTCTTC. Translation gives CASSIGQNSYNEQFF. V is TRBV19 and J is TRBJ2-1; possibly TRBD1 for D (5 bases). V was pared by 1 base and J by 0 bases, with 7 bases between. The CDR3 spans 15 residues. CDR1 and CDR2 (germline): LNHDA, SQIVND (reference sequence). Combining the CDR3 with reference TRBV19 and TRBJ2-1 gives the whole variable domain DGGITQSPKYLFRKEGQNVTLSCEQNLNHDAMYWYRQDPGQGLRLIYYSQIVNDFQKGDIAEGYSVSREKKESFPLTVTSAQKNPTAFYLCASSIGQNSYNEQFFGPGTRLTVL.

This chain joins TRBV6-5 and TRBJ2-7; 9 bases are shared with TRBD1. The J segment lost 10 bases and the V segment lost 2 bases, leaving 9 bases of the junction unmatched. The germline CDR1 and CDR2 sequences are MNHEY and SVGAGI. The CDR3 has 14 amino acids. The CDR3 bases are TGTGCCAGCAGTTACCAGGGACAGGGAGACCCACAGTACTTC. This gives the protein CASSYQGQGDPQYF.

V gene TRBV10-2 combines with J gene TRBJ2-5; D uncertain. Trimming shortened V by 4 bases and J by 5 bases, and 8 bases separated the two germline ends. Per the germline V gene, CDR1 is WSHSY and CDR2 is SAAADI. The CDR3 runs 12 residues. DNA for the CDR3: TGCGCCAGCAGTGGCGGAACGGAGACCCAGTACTTC. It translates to CASSGGTETQYF.

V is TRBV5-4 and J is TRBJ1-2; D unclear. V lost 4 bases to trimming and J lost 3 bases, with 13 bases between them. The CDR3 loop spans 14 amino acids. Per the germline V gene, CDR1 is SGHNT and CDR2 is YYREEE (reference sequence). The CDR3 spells CASSRSGFHYGYTF. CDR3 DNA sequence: TGTGCCAGCAGCCGGTCGGGATTTCACTATGGCTACACCTTC.

CDR3 DNA: TGTGCCAGCAGCTTATTAGGAGCGGCCTACAATGAGCAGTTCTTC. Translating gives CASSLLGAAYNEQFF. The chain links TRBV7-3 to TRBJ2-1, with TRBD2 as a possible D gene (5 bases). The V end was cut by 2 bases, the J end by 2 bases, with 10 bases between. CDR1 and CDR2 (germline): SGHTA, FQGTGA. The CDR3 is 15 residues long.

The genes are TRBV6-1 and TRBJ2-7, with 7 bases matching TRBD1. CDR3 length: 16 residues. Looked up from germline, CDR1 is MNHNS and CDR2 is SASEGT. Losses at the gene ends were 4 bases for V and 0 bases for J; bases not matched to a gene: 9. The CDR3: CASSGHRGAPSYEQYF. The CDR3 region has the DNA TGTGCCAGCAGTGGTCACAGGGGAGCTCCCTCCTACGAGCAGTACTTC.

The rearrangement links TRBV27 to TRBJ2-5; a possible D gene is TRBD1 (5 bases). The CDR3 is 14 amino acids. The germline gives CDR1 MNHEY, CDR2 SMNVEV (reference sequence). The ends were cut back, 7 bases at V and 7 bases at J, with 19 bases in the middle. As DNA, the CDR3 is TGTGCCAGCACAAAAAGGGGTTCGGGTGGGACCCAGTACTTC. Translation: CASTKRGSGGTQYF.

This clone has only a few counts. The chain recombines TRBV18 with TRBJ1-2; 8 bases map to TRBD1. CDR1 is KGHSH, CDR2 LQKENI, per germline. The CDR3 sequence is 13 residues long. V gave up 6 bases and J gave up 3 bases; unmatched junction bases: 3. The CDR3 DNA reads TGTGCCAGCTCTCCAGGGGGCTACTATGGCTACACCTTC. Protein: CASSPGGYYGYTF.

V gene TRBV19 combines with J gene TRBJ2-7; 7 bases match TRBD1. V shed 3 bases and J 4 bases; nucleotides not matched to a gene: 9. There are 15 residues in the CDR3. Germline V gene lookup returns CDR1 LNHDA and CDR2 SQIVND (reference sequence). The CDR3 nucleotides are TGTGCCAGTAGTATCTCCGCAGGGGGAGTTTACGAGCAGTACTTC. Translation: CASSISAGGVYEQYF.

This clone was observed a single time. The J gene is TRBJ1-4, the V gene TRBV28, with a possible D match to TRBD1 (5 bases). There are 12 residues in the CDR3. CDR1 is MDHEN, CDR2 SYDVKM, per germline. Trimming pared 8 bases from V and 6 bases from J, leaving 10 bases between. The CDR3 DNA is TGTGCCAGCGGCAGGGTGGATGAAAAACTGTTTTTT. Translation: CASGRVDEKLFF.

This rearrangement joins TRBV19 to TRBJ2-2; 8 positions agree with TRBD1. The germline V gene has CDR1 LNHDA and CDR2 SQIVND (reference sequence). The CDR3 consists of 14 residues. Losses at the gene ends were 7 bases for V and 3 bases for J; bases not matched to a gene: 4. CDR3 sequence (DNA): TGTGCCAGTACAGGGGGCGCCTACACCGGGGAGCTGTTTTTT. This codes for CASTGGAYTGELFF.

CDR3 coding DNA: TGCGCCAGCAGCTTGGGCTCGGGGGGAAACACCATATATTTT. Translating it yields CASSLGSGGNTIYF. This chain uses TRBV5-1 with TRBJ1-3; D is ambiguous. Germline assignment: CDR1 SGHRS and CDR2 YFSETQ. The germline V and J ends were trimmed by 0 bases and 4 bases, with 8 bases remaining between them. The CDR3 is made up of 14 amino acids.

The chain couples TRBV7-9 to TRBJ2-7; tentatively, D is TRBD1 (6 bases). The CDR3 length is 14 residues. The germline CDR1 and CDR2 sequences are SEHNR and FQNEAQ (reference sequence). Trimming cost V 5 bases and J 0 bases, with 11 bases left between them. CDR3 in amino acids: CASSRDRSSYEQYF. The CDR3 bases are TGTGCCAGCAGCCGCGACAGGAGCTCCTACGAGCAGTACTTC.

In DNA, the CDR3 is TGTGCCAGCAGTGAAGCCGGATTCTGGGGACTAGCGGGAGGGGCAGGTGACAATGAGCAGTTCTTC. Translated, it gives CASSEAGFWGLAGGAGDNEQFF. The rearrangement links TRBV6-1 to TRBJ2-1; 16 bases map to TRBD2. Trimming took 0 bases from V and 5 from J; bases not matched to a gene: 16. This CDR3 has 22 residues. CDR1 is MNHNS and CDR2 is SASEGT in the germline V gene.

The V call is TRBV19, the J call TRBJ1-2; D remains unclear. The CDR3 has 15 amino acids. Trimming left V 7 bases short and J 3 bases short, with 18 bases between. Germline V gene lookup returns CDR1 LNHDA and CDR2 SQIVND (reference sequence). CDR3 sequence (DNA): TGTGCCAGTATTCGTTCGGGGAAGGGCGACTATGGCTACACCTTC. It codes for CASIRSGKGDYGYTF.

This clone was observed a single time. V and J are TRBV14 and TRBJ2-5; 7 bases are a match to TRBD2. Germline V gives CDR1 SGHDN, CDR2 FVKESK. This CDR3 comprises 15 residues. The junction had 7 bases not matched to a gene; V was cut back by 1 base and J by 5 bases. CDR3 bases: TGTGCCAGCAGCCAAGTCTGGAAGGGAGGGGAGACCCAGTACTTC. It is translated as CASSQVWKGGETQYF.

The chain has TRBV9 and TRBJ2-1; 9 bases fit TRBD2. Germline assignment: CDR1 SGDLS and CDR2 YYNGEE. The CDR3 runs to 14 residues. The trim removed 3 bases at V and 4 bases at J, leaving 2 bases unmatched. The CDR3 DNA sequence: TGTGCCAGCAGCGGCGGGAGGGCGTACAATGAGCAGTTCTTC. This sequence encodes CASSGGRAYNEQFF.

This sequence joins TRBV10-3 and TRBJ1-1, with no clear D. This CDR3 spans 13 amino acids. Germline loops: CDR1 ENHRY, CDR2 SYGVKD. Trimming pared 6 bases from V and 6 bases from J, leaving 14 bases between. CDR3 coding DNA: TGTGCCATCAGAGAACAACGAGGCGCTGAAGCTTTCTTT. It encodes CAIREQRGAEAFF.